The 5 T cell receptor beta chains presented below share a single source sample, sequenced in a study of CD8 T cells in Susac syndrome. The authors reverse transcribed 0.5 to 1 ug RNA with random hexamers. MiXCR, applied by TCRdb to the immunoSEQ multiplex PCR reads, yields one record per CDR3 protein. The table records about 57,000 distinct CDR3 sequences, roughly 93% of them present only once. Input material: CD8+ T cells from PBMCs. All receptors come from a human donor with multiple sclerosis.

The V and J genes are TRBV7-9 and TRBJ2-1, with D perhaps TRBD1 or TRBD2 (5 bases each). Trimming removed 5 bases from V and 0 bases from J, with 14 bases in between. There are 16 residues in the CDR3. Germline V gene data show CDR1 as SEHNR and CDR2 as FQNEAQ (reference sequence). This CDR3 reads CASSTPGTNSYNEQFF. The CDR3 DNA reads TGTGCCAGCAGCACCCCCGGGACCAACTCCTACAATGAGCAGTTCTTC.

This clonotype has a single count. The DNA of the CDR3 is TGTGCCAGCAGTGAACGGCAGAAATACTACGAGCAGTACTTC. Its translation is CASSERQKYYEQYF. This chain joins TRBV2 and TRBJ2-7; D not certain. The CDR3 consists of 14 residues. Germline V lookup: CDR1 SNHLY, CDR2 FYNNEI. V lost 2 bases and J 3 bases, leaving 11 bases between the germline ends.

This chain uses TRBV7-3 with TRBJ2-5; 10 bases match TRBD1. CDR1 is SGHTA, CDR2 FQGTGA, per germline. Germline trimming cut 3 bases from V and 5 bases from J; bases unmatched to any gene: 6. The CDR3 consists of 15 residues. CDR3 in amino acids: CASSLNPGQGETQYF. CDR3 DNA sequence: TGTGCCAGCAGCTTGAATCCGGGACAGGGGGAGACCCAGTACTTC.

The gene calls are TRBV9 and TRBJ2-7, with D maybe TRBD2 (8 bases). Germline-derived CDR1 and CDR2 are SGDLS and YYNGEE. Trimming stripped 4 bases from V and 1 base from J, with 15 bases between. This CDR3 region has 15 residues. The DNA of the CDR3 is TGTGCCAGCAGCCTCGGGGGGGACAGATCCTACGAGCAGTACTTC. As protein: CASSLGGDRSYEQYF. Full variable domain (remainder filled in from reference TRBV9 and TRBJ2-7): DSGVTQTPKHLITATGQRVTLRCSPRSGDLSVYWYQQSLDQGLQFLIQYYNGEERAKGNILERFSAQQFPDLHSELNLSSLELGDSALYFCASSLGGDRSYEQYFGPGTRLTVT.

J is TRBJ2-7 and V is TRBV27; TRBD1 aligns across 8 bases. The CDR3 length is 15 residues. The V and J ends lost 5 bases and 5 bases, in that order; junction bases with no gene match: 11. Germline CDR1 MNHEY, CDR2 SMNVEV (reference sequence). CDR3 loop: CASSTSPDRVDEQYF. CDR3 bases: TGTGCCAGCAGTACCTCTCCGGACAGGGTAGACGAGCAGTACTTC.